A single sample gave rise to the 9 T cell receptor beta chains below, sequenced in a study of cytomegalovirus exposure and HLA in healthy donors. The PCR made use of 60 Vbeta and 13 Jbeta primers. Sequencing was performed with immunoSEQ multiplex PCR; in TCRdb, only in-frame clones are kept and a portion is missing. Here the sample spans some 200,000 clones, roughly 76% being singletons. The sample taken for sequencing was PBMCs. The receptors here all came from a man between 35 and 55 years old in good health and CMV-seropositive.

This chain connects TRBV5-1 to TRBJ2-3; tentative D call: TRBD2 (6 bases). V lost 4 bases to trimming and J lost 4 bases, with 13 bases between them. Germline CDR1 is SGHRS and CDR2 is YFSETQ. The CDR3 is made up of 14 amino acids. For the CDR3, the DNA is TGCGCCAGCAGCGCGGGGACCGGGGCAGATACGCAGTATTTT. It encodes CASSAGTGADTQYF.

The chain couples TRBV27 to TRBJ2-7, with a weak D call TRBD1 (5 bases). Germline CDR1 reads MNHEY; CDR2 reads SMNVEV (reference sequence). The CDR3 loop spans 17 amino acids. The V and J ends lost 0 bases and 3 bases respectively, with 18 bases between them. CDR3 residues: CASSLSPLRESGYEQYF. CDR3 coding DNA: TGTGCCAGCAGTTTATCCCCCCTCAGGGAAAGTGGCTACGAGCAGTACTTC.

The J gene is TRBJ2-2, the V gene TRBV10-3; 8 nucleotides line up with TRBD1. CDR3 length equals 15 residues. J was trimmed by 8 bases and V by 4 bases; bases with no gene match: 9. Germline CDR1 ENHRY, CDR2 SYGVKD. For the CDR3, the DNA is TGTGCCATCAGTGGCGGACAGGGTGAATCTGGGGAGCTGTTTTTT. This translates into CAISGGQGESGELFF.

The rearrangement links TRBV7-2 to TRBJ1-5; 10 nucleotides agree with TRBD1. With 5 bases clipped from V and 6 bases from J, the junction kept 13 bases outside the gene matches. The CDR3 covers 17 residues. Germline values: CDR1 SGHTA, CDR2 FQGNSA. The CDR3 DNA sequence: TGTGCCAGCAGCAATATAGGGACAGGGGCCTCAATTCAGCCCCAGCATTTT. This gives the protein CASSNIGTGASIQPQHF.

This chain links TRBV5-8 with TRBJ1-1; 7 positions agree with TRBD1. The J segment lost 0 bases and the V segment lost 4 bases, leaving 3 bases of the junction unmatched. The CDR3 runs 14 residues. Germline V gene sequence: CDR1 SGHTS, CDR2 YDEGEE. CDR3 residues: CASSVGQLNTEAFF. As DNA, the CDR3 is TGTGCCAGCAGCGTGGGACAGTTGAACACTGAAGCTTTCTTT.

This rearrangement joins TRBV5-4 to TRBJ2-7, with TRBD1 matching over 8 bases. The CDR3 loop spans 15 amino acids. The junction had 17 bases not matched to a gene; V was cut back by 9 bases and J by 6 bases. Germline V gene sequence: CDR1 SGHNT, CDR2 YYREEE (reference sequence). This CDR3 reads CATEPGGVRLSEQYF. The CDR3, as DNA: TGTGCCACCGAACCAGGGGGCGTTCGGTTGTCCGAGCAGTACTTC.

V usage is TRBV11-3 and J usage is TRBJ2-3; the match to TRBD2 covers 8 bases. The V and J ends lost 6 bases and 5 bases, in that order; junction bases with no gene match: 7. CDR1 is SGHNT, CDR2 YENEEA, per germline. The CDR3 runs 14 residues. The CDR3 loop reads CASSTSGLVDTQYF. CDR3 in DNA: TGTGCCAGCAGTACTAGCGGTTTAGTAGATACGCAGTATTTT.

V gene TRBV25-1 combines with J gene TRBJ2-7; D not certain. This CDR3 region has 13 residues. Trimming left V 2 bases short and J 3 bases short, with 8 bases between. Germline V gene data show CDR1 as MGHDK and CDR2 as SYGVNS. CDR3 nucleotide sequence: TGTGCCAGCAGTGAAATGGGCCGCTACGAGCAGTACTTC. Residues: CASSEMGRYEQYF.

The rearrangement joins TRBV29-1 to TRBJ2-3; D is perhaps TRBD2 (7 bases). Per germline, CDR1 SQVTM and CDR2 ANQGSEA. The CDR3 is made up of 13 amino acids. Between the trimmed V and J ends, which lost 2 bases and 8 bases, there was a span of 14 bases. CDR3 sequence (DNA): TGCAGCGTTGAACGCGCCGGGGGGCGTACGCAGTATTTT. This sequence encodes CSVERAGGRTQYF.